This T cell receptor beta chain was profiled in a study of PD-1 blockade in classical Hodgkin lymphoma. Study outcomes and limitations: According to reports, newly diagnosed patients had lower baseline TCR diversity than healthy donors, and relapsed/refractory patients had lower baseline TCR diversity still. Sources of repertoire differences remain undefined, possibly disease activity or prior therapy.

This table comes from immunoSEQ multiplex PCR, and its TCRdb copy is limited to in-frame clones, with some not included. The sample has 12,000 to 15,000 clones; about 90% are singletons. This CDR3 contains 15 residues. With 3 bases removed from V and 3 bases from J, the gap between germline ends came to 12 bases. Per germline, CDR1 LNHDA and CDR2 SQIVND (reference sequence). On this clone: Its antigen is unidentified.

Time point defined: newly diagnosed, previously untreated cHL patient sample. Through magnetic negative selection, CD8+ T cells were separated from PBMCs that had been thawed. The receptor's source is a human donor with classical Hodgkin lymphoma. The chain is built from TRBV19 and TRBJ2-1, with no clear D. Sequencing was done on a sample of CD8+ T cells from blood. The CDR3 bases are TGTGCCAGTAGTATCACCAACGCCGGCTACAATGAGCAGTTCTTC. It translates to CASSITNAGYNEQFF.